The 4 T cell receptor beta chains presented below share a single source sample, sequenced in a study of graft-versus-host responses after intestinal transplantation. Using immunoSEQ multiplex PCR, the repertoire was profiled, and TCRdb retains in-frame clones only, with some absent. The table has about 88,000 clones, 85% to 90% seen once. What these receptors recognize is not known. Specimen: unstimulated CD4+ T cells sorted from spleen or lymph node cells, collected before intestinal transplant. The receptors come from a human donor who received an intestinal transplant.

V gene TRBV5-1 combines with J gene TRBJ2-5; tentatively, D is TRBD1 (6 bases). V was shortened by 5 bases and J by 0 bases, with 11 bases between the two germline ends. In germline, CDR1 is SGHRS, CDR2 YFSETQ. The CDR3 sequence is 14 residues long. DNA of the CDR3: TGCGCCAGCAGTCGAGACAGGTACCAAGAGACCCAGTACTTC. Protein product: CASSRDRYQETQYF.

The chain has TRBV13 and TRBJ1-6, with D possibly being TRBD1 (5 bases). This CDR3 has 15 amino acids. Germline-derived CDR1 and CDR2 are PRHDT and FYEKMQ (reference sequence). Trimming took off 2 bases at V and 10 bases at J, with 15 bases between the two ends. Here the CDR3 DNA reads TGTGCCAGCAGCTTATGGGGCTCTGTTGGCTCACCCCTCCACTTT. It is translated as CASSLWGSVGSPLHF.

The chain joins TRBV6-6 to TRBJ2-5, with TRBD2 matching 9 bases. The germline V gene encodes CDR1 MNHNY and CDR2 SVGAGI (reference sequence). The CDR3 length is 14 residues. The ends lost 6 bases at V and 5 bases at J; junction bases unmatched: 7. CDR3 DNA sequence: TGTGCCAGCAGGGGGACTAGCAGCGCGGAGACCCAGTACTTC. Amino acid sequence: CASRGTSSAETQYF.

The chain recombines TRBV12-5 with TRBJ1-1; 7 nucleotides match TRBD1. This CDR3 is built from 15 residues. Germline loops: CDR1 LGHNT, CDR2 FRNRAP. The V segment lost 7 bases and the J segment 1 base; nucleotides outside the gene matches: 9. CDR3 coding DNA: TGTGCTAGTGCCCCTCCCGGGACAGCGAACACTGAAGCTTTCTTT. Translation: CASAPPGTANTEAFF.